The 15 T cell receptor beta chains given below trace back to one sample, sequenced in a study of T cells after yellow fever vaccination. TCRdb fed the 5' RACE reads into MiXCR, producing one record per CDR3 protein. The sample records under 600,000 distinct CDR3 sequences, about 14% being singletons. Source: PBMCs, taken on the day of the yellow fever booster vaccination. The source of these receptors is a man aged 25 to 45 who received the YFV17D yellow fever vaccine.

The rearrangement joins TRBV18 to TRBJ1-1, with D unresolved. V lost 1 base and J 1 base, leaving 7 bases between the germline ends. Germline loops: CDR1 KGHSH, CDR2 LQKENI. The CDR3 covers 14 residues. CDR3 residues: CASSPRQENTEAFF. The CDR3 DNA sequence: TGTGCCAGCTCACCACGGCAAGAGAACACTGAAGCTTTCTTT.

The chain carries TRBV28 and TRBJ1-5; 8 nucleotides align to TRBD1. The V gene end was trimmed by 8 bases and the J gene end by 4 bases; junction bases not matched to a gene: 7. This CDR3 contains 14 residues. Germline CDR1 and CDR2: MDHEN and SYDVKM. The CDR3, as DNA: TGTGCCAGCTACGGGACAGGCGTAAATCAGCCCCAGCATTTT. The encoded protein is CASYGTGVNQPQHF. The full variable domain, its missing parts supplied by reference TRBV28 and TRBJ1-5, is DVKVTQSSRYLVKRTGEKVFLECVQDMDHENMFWYRQDPGLGLRLIYFSYDVKMKEKGDIPEGYSVSREKKERFSLILESASTNQTSMYLCASYGTGVNQPQHFGDGTRLSIL.

This chain links TRBV27 with TRBJ2-7; TRBD1 or TRBD2 may be the D gene (5 bases each). This CDR3 spans 13 amino acids. From germline, CDR1 is MNHEY and CDR2 SMNVEV (reference sequence). V lost 6 bases and J 6 bases, leaving 15 bases between the germline ends. The DNA for the CDR3 is TGTGCCAGCAGGCCGGGACGGCCAGGCGAGCAGTACTTC. It yields the protein CASRPGRPGEQYF.

This clonotype was counted only a few times. The chain joins TRBV6-2 or TRBV6-3 to TRBJ2-1; D remains ambiguous. The CDR3 is 18 residues long. Trimming removed 8 bases at V and 1 base at J, with 24 bases between. Germline V CDR1 and CDR2: MNHEY, SVGEGT. The CDR3: CASGALPKTASSYNEQFF. The CDR3 DNA reads as TGTGCCAGCGGCGCCCTTCCGAAGACTGCCTCATCCTACAATGAGCAGTTCTTC.

The V and J genes are TRBV12-3 or TRBV12-4 and TRBJ2-2, with D unresolved. CDR3 size: 12 residues. The germline V and J ends were trimmed by 10 bases and 6 bases, with 12 bases remaining between them. The CDR3 sequence: CANTYRAGELFF. In nucleotides, the CDR3 is TGTGCCAACACCTACCGGGCCGGGGAGCTGTTTTTT.

The chain recombines TRBV15 with TRBJ2-3; TRBD2 might be the D (6 bases). From germline, CDR1 is LNHNV and CDR2 YYDKDF (reference sequence). The length of the CDR3 is 17 residues. The V end lost 0 bases, the J end lost 4 bases, and 17 bases lay between the germline ends. As DNA, the CDR3 is TGTGCCACCAGCAGAGATGTGGGCGGGAACGGAGCAGATACGCAGTATTTT. It is translated as CATSRDVGGNGADTQYF.

This clonotype was seen a few times. The chain uses TRBV28 and TRBJ2-4; D ambiguous. With 10 bases removed from V and 11 bases from J, the gap between germline ends came to 15 bases. From germline, CDR1 is MDHEN and CDR2 SYDVKM. CDR3 length equals 11 residues. CDR3 coding DNA: TGTGCCACCCCCTCGTTATTGGTTCAGTACTTC. This translates into CATPSLLVQYF.

This clonotype was seen a handful of times. The chain couples TRBV4-3 to TRBJ2-1; 7 bases fit TRBD1. V gave up 3 bases and J gave up 7 bases; unmatched junction bases: 12. This CDR3 is built from 16 residues. CDR1 LGHNA and CDR2 YSLEER come from the germline V gene. The CDR3 reads CASSQNRGQATNEQFF. CDR3 in DNA: TGCGCCAGCAGCCAGAACAGGGGCCAGGCTACAAATGAGCAGTTCTTC.

J is TRBJ1-6 and V is TRBV20-1, with D unresolved. V lost 0 bases to trimming and J lost 10 bases, with 13 bases between them. Per the germline V gene, CDR1 is DFQATT and CDR2 is SNEGSKA (reference sequence). The CDR3 totals 14 residues. In DNA, the CDR3 is TGCAGTGCTAGAGATTGGGCGGGCGGGTCACCCCTCCACTTT. As protein: CSARDWAGGSPLHF.

Only a few counts were recorded for this clonotype. This sequence joins TRBV12-3 or TRBV12-4 and TRBJ2-3; no firm D call. With 3 bases removed from V and 5 bases from J, the gap between germline ends came to 15 bases. The CDR3 covers 15 residues. The CDR3 DNA reads as TGTGCCAGCAGTTTGGGTCCCTCGTCGGGAGATACGCAGTATTTT. This translates into CASSLGPSSGDTQYF.

The table lists this clonotype with a few counts. The chain uses TRBV10-3 and TRBJ2-3; the match to TRBD2 covers 7 bases. Germline values: CDR1 ENHRY, CDR2 SYGVKD. Losses at the gene ends were 2 bases for V and 7 bases for J; bases not matched to a gene: 6. The CDR3 runs 14 residues. DNA of the CDR3: TGTGCCATCAGTGAGCTAACTAGCGCCTATACGCAGTATTTT. Protein product: CAISELTSAYTQYF.

This clonotype was observed a handful of times. CDR3 sequence reads: CAWAGGTGWTYNEQFF. The CDR3 region has the DNA TGTGCCTGGGCCGGAGGGACAGGGTGGACCTACAATGAGCAGTTCTTC. V and J are TRBV30 and TRBJ2-1, with TRBD1 identical over 9 bases. V lost 5 bases, J lost 2 bases, and 10 bases stayed unmatched. CDR1 GTSNPN and CDR2 SVGIG come from the germline V gene (reference sequence). CDR3 length: 16 amino acids.

DNA of the CDR3: TGCAGCGTTTCTGAGGGGGGGGCTGAAGCTTTCTTT. Its protein product is CSVSEGGAEAFF. The chain recombines TRBV29-1 with TRBJ1-1, with D possibly matching TRBD1 (6 bases). Germline CDR1 SQVTM, CDR2 ANQGSEA. CDR3 length: 12 residues. The V end lost 5 bases, the J end lost 6 bases, and 13 bases lay between the germline ends.

The chain joins TRBV19 to TRBJ2-5, with D maybe TRBD1 (5 bases). The V gene's germline CDR1 is LNHDA and CDR2 SQIVND (reference sequence). The CDR3 sequence is 15 residues long. Trimming took off 1 base at V and 1 base at J, with 10 bases between the two ends. CDR3 nucleotides: TGTGCCAGTAGTATAGCTAGGGGCCCCCAAGAGACCCAGTACTTC. This sequence encodes CASSIARGPQETQYF.

The J gene is TRBJ2-7, the V gene TRBV5-4; D remains unclear. The CDR3 totals 15 residues. Trimming took off 0 bases at V and 2 bases at J, with 12 bases between the two ends. Germline V lookup: CDR1 SGHNT, CDR2 YYREEE (reference sequence). CDR3 protein: CASSLEWAAPYEQYF. The CDR3 nucleotides are TGTGCCAGCAGCTTGGAATGGGCAGCTCCCTACGAGCAGTACTTC.